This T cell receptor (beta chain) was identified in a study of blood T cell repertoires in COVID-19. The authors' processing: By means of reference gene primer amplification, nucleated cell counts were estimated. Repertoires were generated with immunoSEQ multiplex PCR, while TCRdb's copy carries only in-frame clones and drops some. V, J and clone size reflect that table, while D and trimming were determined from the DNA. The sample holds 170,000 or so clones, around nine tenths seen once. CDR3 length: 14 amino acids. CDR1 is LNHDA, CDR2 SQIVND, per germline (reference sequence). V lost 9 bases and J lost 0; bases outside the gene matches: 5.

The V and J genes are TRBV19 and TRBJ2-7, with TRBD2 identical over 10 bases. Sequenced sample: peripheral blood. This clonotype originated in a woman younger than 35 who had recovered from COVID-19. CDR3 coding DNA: TGTGCCAGCTCTCTAGCGGGGGCCTCCTACGAGCAGTACTTC. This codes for CASSLAGASYEQYF.